These T cell receptor beta chains were read from a single sample in a study of T cell responses to AZD1222 COVID-19 vaccine. The method was immunoSEQ multiplex PCR; TCRdb's version includes in-frame clones alone and lacks a portion of them. This sample carries fewer than 130,000 clones, roughly 92% of them seen once, and the ten largest clones take 2% to 3%. Sequenced here: peripheral blood, sampled 28 days after the second AZD1222 dose. The receptors come from an adult who received the AZD1222 COVID-19 vaccine. Each CDR3 is given with its conserved first and last residue. The D gene is left open where the match is weak. Only some rows state a clone size, as once, few, many or a class for expanded clones.

CASSFTITGRGFNEQYF | TGTGCCAGCAGTTTCACTATAACAGGGAGAGGTTTTAACGAGCAGTACTTC | TRBJ2-7 | TRBV27 | - | 17 | -
CASSYSGGASSEAFF | TGTGCCAGCAGTTACTCAGGGGGCGCTTCCTCTGAAGCTTTCTTT | TRBJ1-1 | TRBV6-5 | TRBD1 | 15 | -
CAISESIQEKLFF | TGTGCCATCAGTGAGTCGATACAGGAAAAACTGTTTTTT | TRBJ1-4 | TRBV10-3 | - | 13 | -
CASGAPPFEQFF | TGTGCTAGTGGTGCCCCCCCTTTTGAGCAGTTCTTC | TRBJ2-1 | TRBV12-5 | - | 12 | -
CASSNFPPSSNQPQHF | TGTGCCAGCAGCAATTTTCCCCCTAGCAGCAATCAGCCCCAGCATTTT | TRBJ1-5 | TRBV21-1 | - | 16 | -
CSVDTAGPNYGYTF | TGCAGCGTTGATACGGCAGGACCTAACTATGGCTACACCTTC | TRBJ1-2 | TRBV29-1 | - | 14 | -
CASSQDRLLGSGYTF | TGTGCCAGCAGCCAAGATAGGTTGTTGGGTAGCGGCTACACCTTC | TRBJ1-2 | TRBV14 | - | 15 | -
CASSVSGGYEQYF | TGTGCCAGCAGCGTATCGGGGGGTTACGAGCAGTACTTC | TRBJ2-7 | TRBV9 | TRBD2 | 13 | -
CASRLQGAGGYTF | TGTGCCAGCAGATTACAGGGGGCCGGTGGCTACACCTTC | TRBJ1-2 | TRBV28 | TRBD1 | 13 | -
CASSLVGDYGYTF | TGTGCCAGCAGCTTAGTAGGGGACTATGGCTACACCTTC | TRBJ1-2 | TRBV7-8 | - | 13 | -
CASSLLTGTGGTGELFF | TGTGCCAGCAGCCTCTTAACCGGGACAGGGGGCACCGGGGAGCTGTTTTTT | TRBJ2-2 | TRBV7-9 | TRBD1 | 17 | -
CASSFLVPNRVAEQYF | TGTGCCAGCAGCTTTTTAGTGCCAAATCGGGTCGCCGAGCAGTACTTC | TRBJ2-7 | TRBV11-2 | - | 16 | -
CATSDTTEENQPQHF | TGTGCCACCAGTGATACAACAGAAGAAAATCAGCCCCAGCATTTT | TRBJ1-5 | TRBV24-1 | - | 15 | -
CASSLGAVPQPQHF | TGTGCCAGCAGCTTAGGGGCAGTCCCCCAGCCCCAGCATTTT | TRBJ1-5 | TRBV7-8 | - | 14 | -
CASSLGGATTQEAFF | TGTGCCAGCAGCTTAGGGGGGGCAACCACCCAGGAAGCTTTCTTT | TRBJ1-1 | TRBV7-8 | - | 15 | -
CASSHGGEETQYF | TGTGCCAGCAGCCACGGGGGGGAAGAGACCCAGTACTTC | TRBJ2-5 | TRBV3-1/TRBV3-2 | TRBD2 | 13 | once
CASSATGGSNQPQHF | TGTGCCAGCAGCGCAACCGGGGGGAGCAATCAGCCCCAGCATTTT | TRBJ1-5 | TRBV5-5 | - | 15 | -
CASSSSKAWGETQYF | TGTGCCAGCAGCTCCTCAAAGGCCTGGGGGGAGACCCAGTACTTC | TRBJ2-5 | TRBV11-1 | - | 15 | -
CASRDRSNQPQHF | TGTGCCAGTAGGGACAGAAGCAATCAGCCCCAGCATTTT | TRBJ1-5 | TRBV19 | - | 13 | few
CASSLMAGSPSEQYF | TGTGCCAGCAGCTTAATGGCAGGGTCCCCATCCGAGCAGTACTTC | TRBJ2-7 | TRBV7-9 | - | 15 | -
CASSRLDRDSQHF | TGTGCCAGCTCACGATTAGACAGGGACTCCCAGCATTTT | TRBJ1-5 | TRBV18 | TRBD1 | 13 | -
CASSQDRQGHYNSPLHF | TGCGCCAGCAGCCAAGATCGGCAGGGCCATTATAATTCACCCCTCCACTTT | TRBJ1-6 | TRBV4-3 | - | 17 | medium-sized
CASSQEPPTGIQSPLHF | TGCGCCAGCAGCCAAGAACCGCCTACAGGGATCCAATCACCCCTCCACTTT | TRBJ1-6 | TRBV4-3 | - | 17 | -
CASSAEGNRGRGSGYTF | TGTGCCAGCAGCGCAGAGGGGAACAGGGGGCGAGGGAGTGGCTACACCTTC | TRBJ1-2 | TRBV9 | TRBD1 | 17 | -
CASSVQSSYNEQFF | TGTGCCAGCAGCGTACAGTCCTCCTACAATGAGCAGTTCTTC | TRBJ2-1 | TRBV9 | - | 14 | once
CAWSKAGGLYNEQFF | TGTGCCTGGAGTAAAGCGGGGGGATTATACAATGAGCAGTTCTTC | TRBJ2-1 | TRBV30 | TRBD2 | 15 | -
CASSTDGPESIYEQYF | TGTGCCAGCAGCACGGACGGCCCGGAATCCATCTACGAGCAGTACTTC | TRBJ2-7 | TRBV5-7 | - | 16 | -
CASSPWRGDEQYF | TGTGCCAGCAGTCCCTGGCGGGGGGACGAGCAGTACTTC | TRBJ2-7 | TRBV6-2/TRBV6-3 | TRBD2 | 13 | -
CASSLVFRDTEAFF | TGTGCCAGCAGCTTAGTGTTCAGGGACACTGAAGCTTTCTTT | TRBJ1-1 | TRBV11-2 | - | 14 | -
CASSGRSLKLYNEQFF | TGTGCCAGCAGTGGTCGATCTCTCAAACTCTACAATGAGCAGTTCTTC | TRBJ2-1 | TRBV25-1 | - | 16 | -
CASTGNSYEQYF | TGTGCCAGCACAGGGAACTCCTACGAGCAGTACTTC | TRBJ2-7 | TRBV7-8 | - | 12 | -
CASSVGLVGGETQYF | TGTGCCAGCAGTGTGGGCCTAGTGGGGGGGGAGACCCAGTACTTC | TRBJ2-5 | TRBV2 | TRBD2 | 15 | -
CASNFREGEAFF | TGTGCCAGTAACTTTAGGGAAGGCGAAGCTTTCTTT | TRBJ1-1 | TRBV19 | - | 12 | -
CASSILQYSNQPQHF | TGTGCCAGTAGTATTTTACAATATAGCAATCAGCCCCAGCATTTT | TRBJ1-5 | TRBV19 | - | 15 | -
CASSLVGTSGAAWDTQYF | TGTGCCAGCAGCTTAGTCGGGACTAGCGGGGCAGCATGGGATACGCAGTATTTT | TRBJ2-3 | TRBV11-2 | TRBD2 | 18 | -
CASSSQVSIYF | TGTGCCAGCAGTTCACAGGTTTCCATATATTTT | TRBJ1-3 | TRBV27 | - | 11 | -
CASSEMGPNTEAFF | TGTGCCAGCAGCGAGATGGGGCCGAACACTGAAGCTTTCTTT | TRBJ1-1 | TRBV7-9 | - | 14 | few
CASSLSQGRGNTIYF | TGTGCCAGCAGCTTGTCACAGGGGAGGGGAAACACCATATATTTT | TRBJ1-3 | TRBV7-2 | TRBD1 | 15 | -
CASSLRAPDTQYF | TGTGCCAGCAGCCTCCGGGCCCCAGATACGCAGTATTTT | TRBJ2-3 | TRBV7-9 | - | 13 | -
CASSEIGLAGSFSYNEQFF | TGTGCCAGCAGCGAAATCGGACTAGCGGGGTCCTTCTCCTACAATGAGCAGTTCTTC | TRBJ2-1 | TRBV28 | TRBD2 | 19 | once
CASSPNTGRVVYGYTF | TGTGCCAGCAGTCCTAATACAGGGAGGGTGGTCTATGGCTACACCTTC | TRBJ1-2 | TRBV28 | - | 16 | -
CSASPRRRLSYEQYF | TGCAGTGCTAGTCCGAGACGGCGTCTCTCCTACGAGCAGTACTTC | TRBJ2-7 | TRBV20-1 | - | 15 | -
CASSPRGGHEQYF | TGTGCCAGCAGCCCCAGGGGCGGCCACGAGCAGTACTTC | TRBJ2-7 | TRBV7-2 | - | 13 | -
CAISVGQALNEQYF | TGTGCCATCAGCGTGGGACAGGCTCTAAACGAGCAGTACTTC | TRBJ2-7 | TRBV10-3 | TRBD1 | 14 | -
CASSEGQGSFEVEFF | TGTGCCAGCAGTGAGGGACAGGGGTCTTTCGAAGTCGAGTTCTTC | TRBJ2-1 | TRBV6-1 | TRBD1 | 15 | -
CASSYSMLAGEETQYF | TGTGCCAGCAGTTACTCGATGCTAGCGGGGGAAGAGACCCAGTACTTC | TRBJ2-5 | TRBV6-2/TRBV6-3 | TRBD2 | 16 | -
CATSDPELTDTQYF | TGTGCCACCAGTGACCCAGAACTTACAGATACGCAGTATTTT | TRBJ2-3 | TRBV24-1 | - | 14 | few
CASSLQTGTPYGYTF | TGTGCCAGCAGCCTCCAAACCGGGACTCCCTATGGCTACACCTTC | TRBJ1-2 | TRBV7-2 | - | 15 | -
CASSQTGNSYNEQFF | TGCGCCAGCAGCCAGACAGGTAACTCCTACAATGAGCAGTTCTTC | TRBJ2-1 | TRBV4-1 | - | 15 | once
CASSFYNEQYF | TGTGCCAGCAGCTTCTACAACGAGCAGTACTTC | TRBJ2-7 | TRBV7-2 | - | 11 | -
CASSEGGNTEAFF | TGCGCCAGCAGTGAAGGGGGGAACACTGAAGCTTTCTTT | TRBJ1-1 | TRBV10-1 | - | 13 | once
CASSLTRGETQYF | TGTGCCAGCAGCTTAACCCGGGGAGAGACCCAGTACTTC | TRBJ2-5 | TRBV7-3 | - | 13 | -
CASSEQGGSGNTIYF | TGTGCCAGCAGCGAACAGGGGGGGTCTGGAAACACCATATATTTT | TRBJ1-3 | TRBV2 | TRBD1 | 15 | -
CAWSAQRGAGEYF | TGTGCCTGGAGTGCCCAGCGGGGGGCCGGTGAGTACTTC | TRBJ2-7 | TRBV30 | TRBD2 | 13 | -
CATSSSIAGNTIYF | TGTGCCACCAGCAGTAGTATTGCCGGAAACACCATATATTTT | TRBJ1-3 | TRBV15 | - | 14 | -
CAIRPRQGQGGEQYF | TGTGCCATCAGGCCCCGCCAGGGTCAGGGTGGCGAGCAGTACTTC | TRBJ2-7 | TRBV10-3 | - | 15 | -
CATSSSGLNEQFF | TGTGCCACCAGTTCTAGCGGGCTCAATGAGCAGTTCTTC | TRBJ2-1 | TRBV24-1 | TRBD2 | 13 | -
CASSLRGQAATEAFF | TGTGCCAGCAGCTTAAGGGGACAGGCGGCCACTGAAGCTTTCTTT | TRBJ1-1 | TRBV7-6 | TRBD1 | 15 | -
CASSQSGPGRYEQYF | TGCGCCAGCAGTCAATCGGGCCCAGGCCGTTACGAGCAGTACTTC | TRBJ2-7 | TRBV23-1 | - | 15 | -